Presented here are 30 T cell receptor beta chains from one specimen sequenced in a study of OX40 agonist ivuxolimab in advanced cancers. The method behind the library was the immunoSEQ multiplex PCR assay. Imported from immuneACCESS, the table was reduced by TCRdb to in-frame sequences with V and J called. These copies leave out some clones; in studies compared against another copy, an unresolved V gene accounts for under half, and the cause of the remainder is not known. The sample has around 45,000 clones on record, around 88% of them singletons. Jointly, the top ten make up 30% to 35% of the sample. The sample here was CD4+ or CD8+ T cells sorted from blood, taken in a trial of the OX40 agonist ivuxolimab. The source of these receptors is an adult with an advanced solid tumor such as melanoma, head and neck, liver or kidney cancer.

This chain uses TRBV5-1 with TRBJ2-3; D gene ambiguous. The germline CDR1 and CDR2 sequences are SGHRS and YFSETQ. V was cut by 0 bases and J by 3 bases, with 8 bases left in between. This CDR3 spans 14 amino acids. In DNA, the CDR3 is TGCGCCAGCAGCTTGGGCCGGGCAACAGATACGCAGTATTTT. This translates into CASSLGRATDTQYF.

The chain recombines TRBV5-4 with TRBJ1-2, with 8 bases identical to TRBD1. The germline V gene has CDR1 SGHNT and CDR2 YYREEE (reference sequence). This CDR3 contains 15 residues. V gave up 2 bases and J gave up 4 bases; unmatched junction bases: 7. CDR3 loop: CASSFEPTGGYGYTF. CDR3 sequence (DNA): TGTGCCAGCAGCTTCGAGCCCACAGGGGGCTATGGCTACACCTTC. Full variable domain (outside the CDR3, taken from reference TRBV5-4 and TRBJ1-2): ETGVTQSPTHLIKTRGQQVTLRCSSQSGHNTVSWYQQALGQGPQFIFQYYREEENGRGNFPPRFSGLQFPNYSSELNVNALELDDSALYLCASSFEPTGGYGYTFGSGTRLTVV.

CDR3 residues: CASSFPLGSGTDTQYF. For the CDR3, the DNA is TGTGCCAGCAGCTTTCCCCTCGGAAGTGGCACAGATACGCAGTATTTT. The V and J genes are TRBV7-2 and TRBJ2-3; D gene ambiguous. This CDR3 is built from 16 residues. CDR1 SGHTA and CDR2 FQGNSA come from the germline V gene. The V end was cut by 3 bases, the J end by 1 base, with 14 bases between.

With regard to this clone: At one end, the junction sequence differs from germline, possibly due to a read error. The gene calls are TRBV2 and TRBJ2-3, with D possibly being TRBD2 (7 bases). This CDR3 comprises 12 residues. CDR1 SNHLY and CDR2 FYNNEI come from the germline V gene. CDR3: CATSLGGGALNF. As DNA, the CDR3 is TGTGCCACCTCTCTTGGGGGGGGCGCGTTGAATTTT.

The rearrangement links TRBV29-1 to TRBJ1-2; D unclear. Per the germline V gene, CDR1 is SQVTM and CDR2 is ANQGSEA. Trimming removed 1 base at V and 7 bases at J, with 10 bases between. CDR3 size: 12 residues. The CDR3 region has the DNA TGCAGCGTTGAAGGCGGCTCGGGTGGCTACACCTTC. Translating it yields CSVEGGSGGYTF.

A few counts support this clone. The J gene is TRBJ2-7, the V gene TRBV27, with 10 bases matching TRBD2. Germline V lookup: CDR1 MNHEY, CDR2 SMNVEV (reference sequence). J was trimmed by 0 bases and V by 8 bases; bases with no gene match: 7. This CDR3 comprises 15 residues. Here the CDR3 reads CASSFSGGLSYEQYF. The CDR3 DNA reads TGTGCCAGCTCCTTTAGCGGGGGGCTCTCCTACGAGCAGTACTTC.

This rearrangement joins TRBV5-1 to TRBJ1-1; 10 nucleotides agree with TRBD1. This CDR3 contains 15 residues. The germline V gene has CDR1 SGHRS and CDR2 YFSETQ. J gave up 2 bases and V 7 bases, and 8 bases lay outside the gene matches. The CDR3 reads CASETGDRGNTEAFF. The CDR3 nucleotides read TGCGCCAGCGAAACGGGGGACAGGGGTAACACTGAAGCTTTCTTT.

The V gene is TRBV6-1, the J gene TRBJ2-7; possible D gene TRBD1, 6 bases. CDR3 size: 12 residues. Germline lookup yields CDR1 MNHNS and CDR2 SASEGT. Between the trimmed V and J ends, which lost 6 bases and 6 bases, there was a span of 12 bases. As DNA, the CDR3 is TGTGCCAGCAGCCGAACAGGGAGCGAGCAGTACTTC. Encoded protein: CASSRTGSEQYF.

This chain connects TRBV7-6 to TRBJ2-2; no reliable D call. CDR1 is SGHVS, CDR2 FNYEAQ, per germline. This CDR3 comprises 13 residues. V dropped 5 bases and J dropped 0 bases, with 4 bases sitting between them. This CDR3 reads CASSLSNTGELFF. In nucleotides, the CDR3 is TGTGCCAGCAGCCTTTCGAACACCGGGGAGCTGTTTTTT. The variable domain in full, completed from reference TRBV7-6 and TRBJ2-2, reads GAGVSQSPRYKVTKRGQDVALRCDPISGHVSLYWYRQALGQGPEFLTYFNYEAQQDKSGLPNDRFSAERPEGSISTLTIQRTEQRDSAMYRCASSLSNTGELFFGEGSRLTVL.

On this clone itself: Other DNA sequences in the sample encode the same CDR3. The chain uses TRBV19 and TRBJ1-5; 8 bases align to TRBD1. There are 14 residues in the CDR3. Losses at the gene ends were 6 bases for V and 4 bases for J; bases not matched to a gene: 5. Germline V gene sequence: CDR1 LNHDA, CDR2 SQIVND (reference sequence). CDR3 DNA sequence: TGTGCCAGTAGCGGACAGGGAGGAAATCAGCCCCAGCATTTT. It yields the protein CASSGQGGNQPQHF.

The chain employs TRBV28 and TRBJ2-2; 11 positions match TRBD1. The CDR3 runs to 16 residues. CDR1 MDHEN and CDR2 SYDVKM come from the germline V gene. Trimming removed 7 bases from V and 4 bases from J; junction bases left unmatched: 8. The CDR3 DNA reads TGTGCCAGCATCTCGGCCGGGACAGGGGGCACCGGGGAGCTGTTTTTT. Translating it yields CASISAGTGGTGELFF.

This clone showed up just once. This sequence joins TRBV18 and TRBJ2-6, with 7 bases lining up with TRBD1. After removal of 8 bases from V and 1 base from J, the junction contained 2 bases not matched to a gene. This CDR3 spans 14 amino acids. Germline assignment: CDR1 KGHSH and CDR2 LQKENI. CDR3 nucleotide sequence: TGTGCCAGCAAGACAGGGTCTGGGGCCAACGTCCTGACTTTC. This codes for CASKTGSGANVLTF.

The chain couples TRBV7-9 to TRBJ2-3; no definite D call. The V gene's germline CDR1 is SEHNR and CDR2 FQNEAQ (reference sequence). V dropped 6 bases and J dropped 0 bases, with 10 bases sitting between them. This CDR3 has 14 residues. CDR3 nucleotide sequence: TGTGCCAGCAGTCTATCGGACAGCACAGATACGCAGTATTTT. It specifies CASSLSDSTDTQYF.

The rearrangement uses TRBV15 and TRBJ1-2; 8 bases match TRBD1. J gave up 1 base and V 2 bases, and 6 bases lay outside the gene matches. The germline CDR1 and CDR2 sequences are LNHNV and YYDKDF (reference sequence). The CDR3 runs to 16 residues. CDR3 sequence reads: CATSRPGTGGNYGYTF. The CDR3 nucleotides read TGTGCCACCAGCAGACCGGGGACAGGTGGTAACTATGGCTACACCTTC.

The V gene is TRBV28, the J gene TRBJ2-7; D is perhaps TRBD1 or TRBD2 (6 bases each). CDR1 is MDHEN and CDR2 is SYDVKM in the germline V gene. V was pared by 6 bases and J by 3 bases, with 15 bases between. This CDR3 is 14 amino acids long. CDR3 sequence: CASRKGGQSYEQYF. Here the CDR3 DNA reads TGTGCCAGCAGGAAGGGGGGCCAGAGCTACGAGCAGTACTTC. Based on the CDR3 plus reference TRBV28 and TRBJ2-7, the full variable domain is DVKVTQSSRYLVKRTGEKVFLECVQDMDHENMFWYRQDPGLGLRLIYFSYDVKMKEKGDIPEGYSVSREKKERFSLILESASTNQTSMYLCASRKGGQSYEQYFGPGTRLTVT.

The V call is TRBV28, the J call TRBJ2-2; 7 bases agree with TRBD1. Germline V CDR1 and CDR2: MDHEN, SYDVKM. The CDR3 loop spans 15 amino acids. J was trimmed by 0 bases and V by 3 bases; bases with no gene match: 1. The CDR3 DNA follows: TGTGCCAGCAGTTTGGGGACAGCGAACACCGGGGAGCTGTTTTTT. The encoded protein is CASSLGTANTGELFF.

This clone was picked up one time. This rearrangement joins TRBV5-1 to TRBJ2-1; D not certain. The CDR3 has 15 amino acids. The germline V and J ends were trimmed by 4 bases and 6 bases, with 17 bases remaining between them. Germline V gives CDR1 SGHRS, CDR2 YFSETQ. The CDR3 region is CASSPMGPLGNEQFF. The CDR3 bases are TGCGCCAGCAGCCCAATGGGTCCCCTCGGCAATGAGCAGTTCTTC.

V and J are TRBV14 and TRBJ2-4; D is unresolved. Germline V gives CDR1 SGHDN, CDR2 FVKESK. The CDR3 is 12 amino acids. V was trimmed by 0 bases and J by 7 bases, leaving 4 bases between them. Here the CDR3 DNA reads TGTGCCAGCAGCCAAGATAGGAACATTCAGTACTTC. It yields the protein CASSQDRNIQYF.

CDR3: CASSNGLAGRAGEQFF. CDR3 coding DNA: TGTGCCAGCAGCAATGGGCTAGCGGGGAGGGCAGGGGAGCAGTTCTTC. V usage is TRBV21-1 and J usage is TRBJ2-1; the listed D gene, TRBD2, was not tested against the DNA. TRBV21-1 is deemed a pseudogene. This CDR3 is 16 amino acids long.

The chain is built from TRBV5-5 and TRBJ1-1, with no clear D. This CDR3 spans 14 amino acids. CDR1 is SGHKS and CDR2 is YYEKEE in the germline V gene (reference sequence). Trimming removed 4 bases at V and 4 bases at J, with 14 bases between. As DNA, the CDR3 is TGTGCCAGCAGCGTTTGGCGGGAGGGCACTGAAGCTTTCTTT. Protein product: CASSVWREGTEAFF.

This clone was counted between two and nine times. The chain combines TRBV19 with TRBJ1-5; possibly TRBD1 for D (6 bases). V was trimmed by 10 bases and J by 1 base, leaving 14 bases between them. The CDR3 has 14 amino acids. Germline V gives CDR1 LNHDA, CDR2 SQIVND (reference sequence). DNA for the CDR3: TGTGCCACTACCCGGGACAACAGCAATCAGCCCCAGCATTTT. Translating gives CATTRDNSNQPQHF.

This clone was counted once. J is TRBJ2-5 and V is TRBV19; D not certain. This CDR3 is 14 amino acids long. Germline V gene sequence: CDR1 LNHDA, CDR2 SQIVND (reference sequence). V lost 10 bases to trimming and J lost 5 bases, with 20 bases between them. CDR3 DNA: TGTGCCACCGCAACTGGATCCTACTTGGAGACCCAGTACTTC. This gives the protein CATATGSYLETQYF. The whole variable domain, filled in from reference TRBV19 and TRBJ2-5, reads DGGITQSPKYLFRKEGQNVTLSCEQNLNHDAMYWYRQDPGQGLRLIYYSQIVNDFQKGDIAEGYSVSREKKESFPLTVTSAQKNPTAFYLCATATGSYLETQYFGPGTRLLVL.

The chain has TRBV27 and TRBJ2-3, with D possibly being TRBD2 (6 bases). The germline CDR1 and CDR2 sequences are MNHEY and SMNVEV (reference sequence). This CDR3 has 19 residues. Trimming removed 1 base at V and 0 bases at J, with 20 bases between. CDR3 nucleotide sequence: TGTGCCAGCAGTTTATTCAGTCTCGTGCGGGGCTCTAGCACAGATACGCAGTATTTT. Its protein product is CASSLFSLVRGSSTDTQYF.

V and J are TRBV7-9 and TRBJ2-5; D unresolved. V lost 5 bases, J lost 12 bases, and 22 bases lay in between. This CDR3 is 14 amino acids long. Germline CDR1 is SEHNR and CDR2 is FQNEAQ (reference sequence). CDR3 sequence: CASSQPWPRSSKYF. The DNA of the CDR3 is TGTGCCAGCAGCCAACCTTGGCCCAGGAGCAGTAAGTACTTC.

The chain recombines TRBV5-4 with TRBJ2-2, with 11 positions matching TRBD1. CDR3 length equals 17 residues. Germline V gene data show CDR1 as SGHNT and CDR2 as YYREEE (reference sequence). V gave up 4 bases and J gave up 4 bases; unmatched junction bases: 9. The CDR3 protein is CASSTGQGAFSTGELFF. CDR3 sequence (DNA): TGTGCCAGCAGCACCGGACAGGGGGCATTTAGCACCGGGGAGCTGTTTTTT.

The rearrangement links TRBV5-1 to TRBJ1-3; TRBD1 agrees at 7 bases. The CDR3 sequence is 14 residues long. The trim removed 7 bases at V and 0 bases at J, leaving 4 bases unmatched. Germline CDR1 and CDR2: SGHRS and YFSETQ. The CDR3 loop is CASAQGLSGNTIYF. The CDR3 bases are TGCGCCAGCGCACAGGGGCTCTCTGGAAACACCATATATTTT.

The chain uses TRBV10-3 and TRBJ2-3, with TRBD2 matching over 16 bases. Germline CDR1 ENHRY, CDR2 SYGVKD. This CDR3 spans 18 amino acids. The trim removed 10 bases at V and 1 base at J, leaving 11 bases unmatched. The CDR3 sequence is CATKPGLAGGGGTDTQYF. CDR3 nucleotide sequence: TGTGCCACCAAACCGGGACTAGCGGGAGGGGGAGGCACAGATACGCAGTATTTT.

CDR3 residues: CASSPRTGSRSYEQYF. DNA for the CDR3: TGTGCCAGCAGCCCCAGGACAGGATCCCGCTCCTACGAGCAGTACTTC. V is TRBV28 and J is TRBJ2-5, with 7 bases identical to TRBD1. Matching the DNA end better, TRBJ2-7 makes the J call doubtful. The germline V gene has CDR1 MDHEN and CDR2 SYDVKM. CDR3 length equals 16 residues.

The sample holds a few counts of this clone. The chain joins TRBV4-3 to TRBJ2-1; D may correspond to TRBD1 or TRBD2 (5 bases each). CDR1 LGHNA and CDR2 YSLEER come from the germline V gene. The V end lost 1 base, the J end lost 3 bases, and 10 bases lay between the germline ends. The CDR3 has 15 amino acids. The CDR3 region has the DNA TGCGCCAGCAGCCAAGTAGGGGACCGCTACAATGAGCAGTTCTTC. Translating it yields CASSQVGDRYNEQFF.

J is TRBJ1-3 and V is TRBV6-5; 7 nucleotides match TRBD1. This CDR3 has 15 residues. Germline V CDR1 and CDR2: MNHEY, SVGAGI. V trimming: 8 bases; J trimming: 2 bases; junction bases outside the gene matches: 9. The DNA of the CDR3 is TGTGCCAGCTCCTTGACAGGGTTCGCTGGAAACACCATATATTTT. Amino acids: CASSLTGFAGNTIYF.